This TCR beta chain was recovered during a study of T cell responses to AZD1222 COVID-19 vaccine. The data were produced by immunoSEQ multiplex PCR, yet TCRdb's version contains in-frame clones alone and is incomplete. The table records 110,000 to 150,000 clones, approximately 93% of them present only once. The junction had 12 bases not matched to a gene; V was cut back by 6 bases and J by 4 bases. The CDR3 contains 17 residues. Per the germline V gene, CDR1 is SGHTA and CDR2 is FQGNSA. The starting material was peripheral blood, obtained after recovery from COVID-19. This chain joins TRBV7-2 and TRBJ2-7; 13 bases match TRBD2. This TCR was sampled from an adult who had recovered from COVID-19. The CDR3 is CASSPGGTSGTRYEQYF. The CDR3 DNA sequence: TGTGCCAGCAGTCCAGGGGGGACTAGCGGGACCCGATACGAGCAGTACTTC.